The rows below give T cell receptor beta chains drawn from one sample of a study of siplizumab effects on memory and regulatory T cells. Produced via immunoSEQ multiplex PCR; TCRdb's table is partial and in-frame only. The data contain approximately 58,000 clones, 80% to 95% of them singletons. Sequencing was done on a sample of CD8+ T cells sorted from blood. These receptors were taken from a human donor in good health. CDR3s include the opening cysteine and the closing phenylalanine or tryptophan.

TRBV7-2 | CASRDRPPEAFF
TRBV5-1 | CASSLDHRVISYEQYF
TRBV30 | CAWSVLEEGNSPLHF
TRBV7-9 | CASSLEADTQYF
TRBV5-6 | CASSLNLGTTVITYGYTF
TRBV10-2 | CASSRLTGVETQYF
TRBV13 | CASSWEGDGSYEQFF
TRBV28 | CASRRSEGAEAAFF
TRBV6-5 | CASSYGGGGDTQYF
TRBV15 | CATSRDFSLNTGELFF
TRBV6-1 | CASSEWLAGAGTQYF
TRBV19 | CASSITGSSYNEQFF
TRBV6-1 | CASSEWQREGNEQYF
TRBV9 | CASSGDGLYGYTF
TRBV5-4 | CASSWGTGRTDTQYF
TRBV2 | CASSSYPGETQYF
TRBV6-1 | CASSAAPTNKGYTF
TRBV6-6 | CASSYRGGTQPQHF
TRBV19 | CASSQAGGYEQYF
TRBV9 | CASSATSVPHEQFF
TRBV2 | CASRGVRSYEQYF
TRBV29-1 | CSVEFHEHTGELFF
TRBV29-1 | CSAVPGPNSYEQYF
TRBV5-1 | CASSSHRQITYNEQFF
TRBV9 | CASSVAGRGSDTQYF
TRBV5-8 | CASSPAGHFDTEAFF
TRBV28 | CASSVIAGGIQGTQYF
TRBV27 | CASSPSGSSYEQYF
TRBV28 | CASSAISSYGYTF
TRBV4-3 | CASSQDVGLALDEQYF
TRBV6-6 | CASSPIQETQYF
TRBV9 | CASSDTSGRASREQFF
TRBV9 | CASSRTSYNEQFF
TRBV18 | CASSPRQGGAYNSPLHF
TRBV2 | CASSPRAGEQYF
TRBV6-4 | CASSDSVGTEAFF
TRBV30 | CAWQGNGYTF
TRBV2 | CASSEEGGLFYGYTF
TRBV7-7 | CASSAGTGTYEQYF
TRBV6-5 | CATKDSSGANVLTF
TRBV13 | CASRGLAGGNTDTQYF
TRBV29-1 | CSVGTTGGGTEAFF
TRBV10-3 | CAISEELNTEAFF
TRBV20-1 | CSAREGGELFF
TRBV28 | CASSLQGNTEAFF
TRBV4-1 | CASSQGNTGELFF
TRBV19 | CASGDRGNYEQYF
TRBV11-2 | CASSRSTSGRIEQFF
TRBV5-6 | CASSLMRGEQYF
TRBV7-9 | CASSLVGPSREQYF
TRBV19 | CASSIALRGTYNEQFF
TRBV28 | CASSSTRTGHEAFF